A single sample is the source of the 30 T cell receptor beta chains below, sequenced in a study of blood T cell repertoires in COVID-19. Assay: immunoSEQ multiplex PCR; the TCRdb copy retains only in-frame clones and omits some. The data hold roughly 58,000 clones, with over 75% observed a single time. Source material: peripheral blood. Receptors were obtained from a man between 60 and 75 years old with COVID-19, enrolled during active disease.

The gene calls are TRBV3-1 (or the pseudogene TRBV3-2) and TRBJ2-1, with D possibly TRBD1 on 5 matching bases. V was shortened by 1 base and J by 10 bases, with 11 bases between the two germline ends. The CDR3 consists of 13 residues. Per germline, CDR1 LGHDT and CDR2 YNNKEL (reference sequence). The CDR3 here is CASSQGPAGEQFF. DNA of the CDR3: TGTGCCAGCAGCCAAGGTCCAGCAGGGGAGCAGTTCTTC.

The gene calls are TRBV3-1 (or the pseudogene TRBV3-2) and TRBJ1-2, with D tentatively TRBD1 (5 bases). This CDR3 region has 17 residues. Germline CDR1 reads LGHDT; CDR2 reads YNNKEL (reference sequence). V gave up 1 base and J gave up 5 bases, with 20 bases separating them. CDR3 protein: CASSQGQIRVGTYGYTF. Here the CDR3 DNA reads TGTGCCAGCAGCCAAGGACAGATTCGTGTAGGAACTTATGGCTACACCTTC.

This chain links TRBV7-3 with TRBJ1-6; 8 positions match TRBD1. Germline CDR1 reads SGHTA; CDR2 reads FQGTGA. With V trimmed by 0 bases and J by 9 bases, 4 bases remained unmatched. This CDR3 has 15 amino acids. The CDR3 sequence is CASSLTAGGGSPLHF. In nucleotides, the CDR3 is TGTGCCAGCAGCTTAACCGCAGGGGGCGGTTCACCCCTCCACTTT.

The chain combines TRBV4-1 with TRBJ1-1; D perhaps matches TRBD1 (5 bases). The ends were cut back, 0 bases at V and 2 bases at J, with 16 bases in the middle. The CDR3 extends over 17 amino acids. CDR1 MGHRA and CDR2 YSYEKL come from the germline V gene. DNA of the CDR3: TGCGCCAGCAGCCAAGAACCCTTTATTACAGGCAACACTGAAGCTTTCTTT. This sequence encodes CASSQEPFITGNTEAFF.

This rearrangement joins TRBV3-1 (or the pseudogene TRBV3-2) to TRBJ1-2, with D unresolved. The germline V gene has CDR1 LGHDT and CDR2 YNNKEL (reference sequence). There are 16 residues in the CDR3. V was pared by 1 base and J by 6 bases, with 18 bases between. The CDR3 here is CASSQAGAGSSNGYTF. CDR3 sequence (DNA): TGTGCCAGCAGCCAAGCTGGTGCGGGGTCCTCGAATGGCTACACCTTC.

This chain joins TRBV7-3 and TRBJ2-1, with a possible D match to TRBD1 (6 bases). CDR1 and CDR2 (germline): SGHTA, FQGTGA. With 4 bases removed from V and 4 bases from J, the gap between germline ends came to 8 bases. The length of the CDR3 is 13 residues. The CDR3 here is CASSWTDYNEQFF. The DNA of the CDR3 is TGTGCCAGCAGCTGGACAGATTACAATGAGCAGTTCTTC.

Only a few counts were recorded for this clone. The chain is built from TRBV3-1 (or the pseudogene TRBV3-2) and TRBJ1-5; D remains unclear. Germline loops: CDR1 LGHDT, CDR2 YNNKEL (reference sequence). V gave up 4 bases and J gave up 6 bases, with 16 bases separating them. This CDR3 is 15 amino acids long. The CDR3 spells CASSPRRDFSQPQHF. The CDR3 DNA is TGTGCCAGCAGCCCCAGGAGGGATTTTAGTCAGCCCCAGCATTTT.

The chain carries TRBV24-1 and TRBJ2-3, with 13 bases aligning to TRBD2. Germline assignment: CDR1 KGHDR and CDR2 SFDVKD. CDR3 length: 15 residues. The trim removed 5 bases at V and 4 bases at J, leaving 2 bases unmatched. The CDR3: CATSVGTSGADTQYF. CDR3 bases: TGTGCCACCAGTGTCGGGACTAGCGGGGCAGATACGCAGTATTTT.

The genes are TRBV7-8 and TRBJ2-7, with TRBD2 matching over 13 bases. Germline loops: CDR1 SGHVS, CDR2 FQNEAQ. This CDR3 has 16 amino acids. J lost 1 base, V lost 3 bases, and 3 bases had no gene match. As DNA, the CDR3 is TGTGCCAGCAGCTTGGGGACTAGCGGGACTTCCTACGAGCAGTACTTC. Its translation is CASSLGTSGTSYEQYF.

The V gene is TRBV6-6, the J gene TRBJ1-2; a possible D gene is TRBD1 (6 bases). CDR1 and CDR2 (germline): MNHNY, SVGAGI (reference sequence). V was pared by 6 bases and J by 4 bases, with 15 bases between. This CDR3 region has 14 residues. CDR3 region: CASSQGQGLYGYTF. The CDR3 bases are TGTGCCAGCAGCCAGGGACAAGGCCTCTATGGCTACACCTTC.

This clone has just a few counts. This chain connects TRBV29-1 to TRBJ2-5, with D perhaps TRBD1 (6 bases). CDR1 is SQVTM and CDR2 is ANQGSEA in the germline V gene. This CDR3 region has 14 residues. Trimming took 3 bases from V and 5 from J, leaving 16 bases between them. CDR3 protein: CSVDQSTGWETQYF. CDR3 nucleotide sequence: TGCAGCGTTGACCAATCGACAGGATGGGAGACCCAGTACTTC. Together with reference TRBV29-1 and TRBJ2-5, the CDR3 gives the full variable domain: SAVISQKPSRDICQRGTSLTIQCQVDSQVTMMFWYRQQPGQSLTLIATANQGSEATYESGFVIDKFPISRPNLTFSTLTVSNMSPEDSSIYLCSVDQSTGWETQYFGPGTRLLVL.

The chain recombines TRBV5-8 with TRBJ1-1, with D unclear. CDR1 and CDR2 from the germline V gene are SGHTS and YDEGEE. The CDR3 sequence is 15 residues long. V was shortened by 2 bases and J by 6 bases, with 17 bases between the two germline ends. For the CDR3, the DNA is TGTGCCAGCAGCTTCAGACCCGGGTTAGGCGCTGAAGCTTTCTTT. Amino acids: CASSFRPGLGAEAFF. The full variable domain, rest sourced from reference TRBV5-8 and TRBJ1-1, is EAGVTQSPTHLIKTRGQQATLRCSPISGHTSVYWYQQALGLGLQFLLWYDEGEERNRGNFPPRFSGRQFPNYSSELNVNALELEDSALYLCASSFRPGLGAEAFFGQGTRLTVV.

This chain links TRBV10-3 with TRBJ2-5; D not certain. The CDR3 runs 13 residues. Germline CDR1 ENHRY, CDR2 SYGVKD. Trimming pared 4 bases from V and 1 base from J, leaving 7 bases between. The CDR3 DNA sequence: TGTGCCATCAGTGGAAGCACCCAAGAGACCCAGTACTTC. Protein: CAISGSTQETQYF.

The CDR3 bases are TGTGCCTGGAGTTTCGGGGGACGGAATAACTATGGCTACACCTTC. The encoded protein is CAWSFGGRNNYGYTF. The chain employs TRBV30 and TRBJ1-2, with a weak D call TRBD1 (5 bases). The CDR3 consists of 15 residues. Trimming took 2 bases from V and 1 from J, leaving 14 bases between them. Germline V gene sequence: CDR1 GTSNPN, CDR2 SVGIG (reference sequence).

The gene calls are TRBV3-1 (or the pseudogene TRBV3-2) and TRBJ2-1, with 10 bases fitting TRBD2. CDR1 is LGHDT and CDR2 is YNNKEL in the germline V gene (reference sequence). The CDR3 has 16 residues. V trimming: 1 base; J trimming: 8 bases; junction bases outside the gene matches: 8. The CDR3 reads CASSQAGTSALDEQFF. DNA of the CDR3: TGTGCCAGCAGCCAAGCCGGGACTAGCGCCCTAGATGAGCAGTTCTTC.

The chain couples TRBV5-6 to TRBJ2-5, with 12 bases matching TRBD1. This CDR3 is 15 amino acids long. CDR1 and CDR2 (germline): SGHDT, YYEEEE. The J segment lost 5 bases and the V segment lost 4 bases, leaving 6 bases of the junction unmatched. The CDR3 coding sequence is TGTGCCAGCAGCCGGGACAGGGGGCACGGGGAGACCCAGTACTTC. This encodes CASSRDRGHGETQYF.

CDR3 loop: CASSADRGTEAFF. CDR3 in DNA: TGTGCCAGCAGCGCCGACAGGGGCACTGAAGCTTTCTTT. The V call is TRBV7-3, the J call TRBJ1-1; 8 positions agree with TRBD1. Trimming at V came to 5 bases and at J to 4 bases, leaving 3 bases not matched to a gene. Per germline, CDR1 SGHTA and CDR2 FQGTGA. This CDR3 is 13 amino acids long.

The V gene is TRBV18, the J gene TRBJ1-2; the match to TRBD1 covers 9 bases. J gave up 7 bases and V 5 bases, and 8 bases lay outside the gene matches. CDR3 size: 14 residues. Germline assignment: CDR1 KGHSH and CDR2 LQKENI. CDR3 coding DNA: TGTGCCAGCTCATCTGGACAGGGGATATCTGGCTACACCTTC. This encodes CASSSGQGISGYTF.

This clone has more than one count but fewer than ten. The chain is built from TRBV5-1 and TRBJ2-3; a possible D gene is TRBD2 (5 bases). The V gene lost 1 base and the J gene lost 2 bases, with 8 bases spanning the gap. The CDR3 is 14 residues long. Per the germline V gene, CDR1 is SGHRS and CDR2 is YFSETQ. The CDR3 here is CASSLISATDTQYF. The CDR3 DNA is TGCGCCAGCAGCTTGATTAGCGCCACAGATACGCAGTATTTT.

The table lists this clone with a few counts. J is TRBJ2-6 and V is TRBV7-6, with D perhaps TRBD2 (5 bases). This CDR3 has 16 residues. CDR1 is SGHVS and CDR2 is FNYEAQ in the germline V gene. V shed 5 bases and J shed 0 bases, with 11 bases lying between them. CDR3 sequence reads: CASSPKLDSGANVLTF. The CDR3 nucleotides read TGTGCCAGCAGCCCGAAACTAGACTCTGGGGCCAACGTCCTGACTTTC.

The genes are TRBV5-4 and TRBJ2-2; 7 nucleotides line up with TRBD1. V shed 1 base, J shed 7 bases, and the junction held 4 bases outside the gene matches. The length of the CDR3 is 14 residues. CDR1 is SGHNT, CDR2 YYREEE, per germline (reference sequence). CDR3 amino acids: CASSLQGVGGELFF. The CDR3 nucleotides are TGTGCCAGCAGCTTGCAGGGGGTAGGCGGGGAGCTGTTTTTT.

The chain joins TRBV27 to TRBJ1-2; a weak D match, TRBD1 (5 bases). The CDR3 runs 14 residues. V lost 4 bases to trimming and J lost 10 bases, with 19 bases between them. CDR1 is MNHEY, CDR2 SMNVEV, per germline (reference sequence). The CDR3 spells CASSSGGPNFIYTF. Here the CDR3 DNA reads TGTGCCAGCAGTTCCGGGGGTCCGAACTTCATCTACACCTTC.

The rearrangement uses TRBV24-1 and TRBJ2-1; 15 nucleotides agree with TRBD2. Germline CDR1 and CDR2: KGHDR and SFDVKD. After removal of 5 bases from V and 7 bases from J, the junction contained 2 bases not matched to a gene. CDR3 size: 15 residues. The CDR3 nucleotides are TGTGCCACCAGTGTTGGGACTAGCGGGGGGAATGAGCAGTTCTTC. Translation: CATSVGTSGGNEQFF.

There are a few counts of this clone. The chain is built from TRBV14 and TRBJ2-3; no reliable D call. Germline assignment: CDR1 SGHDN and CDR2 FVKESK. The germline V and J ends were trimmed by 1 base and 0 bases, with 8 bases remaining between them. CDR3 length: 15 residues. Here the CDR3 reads CASSQASGSTDTQYF. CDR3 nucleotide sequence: TGTGCCAGCAGCCAAGCTTCGGGTAGCACAGATACGCAGTATTTT.

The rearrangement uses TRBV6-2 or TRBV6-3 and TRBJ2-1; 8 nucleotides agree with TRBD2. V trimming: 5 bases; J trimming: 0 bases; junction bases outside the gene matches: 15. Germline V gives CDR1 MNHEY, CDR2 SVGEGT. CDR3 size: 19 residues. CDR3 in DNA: TGTGCCAGCAGTACCTCGGGGGAGGCGGGGGGCATCTCCTACAATGAGCAGTTCTTC. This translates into CASSTSGEAGGISYNEQFF.

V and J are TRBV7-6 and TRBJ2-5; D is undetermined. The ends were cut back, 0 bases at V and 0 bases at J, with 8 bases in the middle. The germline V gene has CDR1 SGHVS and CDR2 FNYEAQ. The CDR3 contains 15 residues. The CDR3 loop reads CASSLAPEYQETQYF. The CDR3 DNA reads TGTGCCAGCAGCTTAGCGCCTGAGTACCAAGAGACCCAGTACTTC.

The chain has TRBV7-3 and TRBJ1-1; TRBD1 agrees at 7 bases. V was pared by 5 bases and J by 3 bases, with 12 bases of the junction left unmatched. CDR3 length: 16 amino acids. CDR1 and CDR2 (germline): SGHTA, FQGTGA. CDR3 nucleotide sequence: TGTGCCAGCAGCGTCACGGGAGGGACAGTGGACACTGAAGCTTTCTTT. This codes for CASSVTGGTVDTEAFF.

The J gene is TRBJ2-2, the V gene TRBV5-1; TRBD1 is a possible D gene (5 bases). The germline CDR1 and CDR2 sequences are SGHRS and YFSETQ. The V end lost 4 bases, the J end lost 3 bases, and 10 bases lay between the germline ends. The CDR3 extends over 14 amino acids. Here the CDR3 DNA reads TGCGCCAGCAGCGAAGACAGTTACACCGGGGAGCTGTTTTTT. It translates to CASSEDSYTGELFF.

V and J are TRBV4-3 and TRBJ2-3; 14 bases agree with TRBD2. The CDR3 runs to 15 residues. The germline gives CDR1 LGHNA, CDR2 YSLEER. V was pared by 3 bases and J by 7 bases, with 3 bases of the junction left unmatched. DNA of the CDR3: TGCGCCAGCAGCCAGGGACTAGCGGGAGAAAATACGCAGTATTTT. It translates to CASSQGLAGENTQYF.

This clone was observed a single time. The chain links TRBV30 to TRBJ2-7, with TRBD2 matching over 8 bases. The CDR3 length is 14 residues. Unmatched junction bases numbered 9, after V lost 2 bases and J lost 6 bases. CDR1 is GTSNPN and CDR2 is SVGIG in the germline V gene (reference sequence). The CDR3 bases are TGTGCCTGGAGTAAACCCGGGACTAGGGGCGAGCAGTACTTC. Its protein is CAWSKPGTRGEQYF.